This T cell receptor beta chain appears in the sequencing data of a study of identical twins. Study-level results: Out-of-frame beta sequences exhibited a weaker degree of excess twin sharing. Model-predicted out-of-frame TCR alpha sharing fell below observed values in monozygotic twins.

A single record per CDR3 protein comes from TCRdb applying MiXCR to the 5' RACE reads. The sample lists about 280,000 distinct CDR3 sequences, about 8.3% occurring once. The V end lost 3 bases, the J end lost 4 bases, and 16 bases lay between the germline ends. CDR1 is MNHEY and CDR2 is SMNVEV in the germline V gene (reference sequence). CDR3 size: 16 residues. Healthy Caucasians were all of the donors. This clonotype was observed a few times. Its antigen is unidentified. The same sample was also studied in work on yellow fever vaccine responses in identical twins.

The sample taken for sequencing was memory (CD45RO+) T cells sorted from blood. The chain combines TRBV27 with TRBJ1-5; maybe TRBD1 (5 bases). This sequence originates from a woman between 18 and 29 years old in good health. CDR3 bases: TGTGCCAGCAGTTTTCAGGGATTCCCCCCAAATCAGCCCCAGCATTTT. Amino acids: CASSFQGFPPNQPQHF.